Listed below are T cell receptor beta chains from one sample, sequenced in a study of cytomegalovirus exposure and HLA in healthy donors. Sequencing was performed with immunoSEQ multiplex PCR; in TCRdb, only in-frame clones are kept and a portion is missing. Seen in this sample are tens of thousands of clones; the ten most common clones hold 9.5% to 15%. Sequenced input: PBMCs. The origin of the receptors is a young man in good health and CMV-seropositive. Both conserved end residues are part of each CDR3. Fields, in order: V gene, J gene, D gene, CDR3 DNA, CDR3 protein. The D gene is left open where the match is weak.

>TRBV7-2|TRBJ1-2|NA
TGTGCCAGCAGCGCGGAGCCACAGGCTGGCTACACCTTC
CASSAEPQAGYTF
>TRBV11-3|TRBJ2-3|TRBD2
TGTGCCAGCAGTCATAGCGGGAAAAGCACAGATACGCAGTATTTT
CASSHSGKSTDTQYF
>TRBV5-4|TRBJ1-4|NA
TGTGCCAGCAGCATACAGACGAGAGGGGAAAAACTGTTTTTT
CASSIQTRGEKLFF
>TRBV15|TRBJ2-2|NA
TGTGCCACCAGCAGAGTTTACGGGGCGAACACCGGGGAGCTGTTTTTT
CATSRVYGANTGELFF
>TRBV30|TRBJ1-5|NA
TGTGCCTGGAGTCCCCGTGGGCAGGGATTACGTAGCAATCAGCCCCAGCATTTT
CAWSPRGQGLRSNQPQHF
>TRBV30|TRBJ2-5|NA
TGTGCCTGGAGTGATCAGGGGGGCACCCAGTACTTC
CAWSDQGGTQYF
>TRBV11-3|TRBJ2-7|NA
TGTGCCAGCAGCCCCCCCAGCTCCTACGAGCAGTACTTC
CASSPPSSYEQYF
>TRBV28|TRBJ1-2|TRBD1
TGTGCCAGCACCCCTTGGGGGGACAGTCCCTATGGCTACACCTTC
CASTPWGDSPYGYTF
>TRBV30|TRBJ1-5|TRBD1
TGTGCCTGGAACAAACCGGGACAGAAAAATCAGCCCCAGCATTTT
CAWNKPGQKNQPQHF
>TRBV11-2|TRBJ1-1|NA
TGTGCCAGCAGCCCGCCTAGGGACAAAGCTTTCTTT
CASSPPRDKAFF
>TRBV11-2|TRBJ1-2|NA
TGTGCCAGCAGCCGGGGGTCGGAGGGAGTCTACACCTTC
CASSRGSEGVYTF
>TRBV19|TRBJ2-4|NA
TGTGCCAGTAGGAGTCTAACGGACCAGGGTATAGCCAAAAACATTCAGTACTTC
CASRSLTDQGIAKNIQYF
>TRBV5-4|TRBJ2-1|TRBD2
TGTGCCAGCACCCTGGTCGGGACTAGCAATGAGCAGTTCTTC
CASTLVGTSNEQFF
>TRBV27|TRBJ1-1|NA
TGTGCCAGCAGTCCGCAGGGGATGGACACTGAAGCTTTCTTT
CASSPQGMDTEAFF
>TRBV7-9|TRBJ2-5|NA
TGTGCCAGCAGCTCAGGGACATTTGTAGAGACCCAGTACTTC
CASSSGTFVETQYF
>TRBV19|TRBJ2-5|TRBD1
TGTGCCAGTAGTCCAACAGGGGTACGAGTCGGAGAGACCCAGTACTTC
CASSPTGVRVGETQYF
>TRBV7-3|TRBJ2-3|NA
TGTGCCAGCAGCCGCCAGGCAGAAAATACGCAGTATTTT
CASSRQAENTQYF
>TRBV29-1|TRBJ2-7|TRBD2
TGCAGCGCCTATATAGCGGGTTCGAGCTCCTACGAGCAGTACTTC
CSAYIAGSSSYEQYF
>TRBV21-1|TRBJ1-5|NA
TGTGCCAGCAGCAGGGAGGGAAGGACAGGGAGTTGTGAAAATCAGCCCCAGCATTTT
CASSREGRTGSCENQPQHF
>TRBV7-6|TRBJ2-3|NA
TGTGCCAGCAGCTTAAGTTTACAAACAGATACGCAGTATTTT
CASSLSLQTDTQYF
>TRBV2|TRBJ2-7|TRBD2
TGTGCCAGCAGACTTCTAGCGGGAGCCGCCTACGAGCAGTACTTC
CASRLLAGAAYEQYF
>TRBV2|TRBJ2-1|NA
TGTGCCAGCAGTGAGTCCAGGGGCGGCAATGAGCAGTTCTTC
CASSESRGGNEQFF
>TRBV2|TRBJ2-3|TRBD2
TGTGCCAGCACCGGGACTAGCCCGACAGATACGCAGTATTTT
CASTGTSPTDTQYF
>TRBV2|TRBJ2-3|NA
TGTGCCAGCAGCCTCCAGCGAGGCACAGATACGCAGTATTTT
CASSLQRGTDTQYF
>TRBV18|TRBJ2-5|NA
TGTGCCAGCTCACCAGAAATGGGGGCAGGAGAGACCCAGTACTTC
CASSPEMGAGETQYF
>TRBV4-2|TRBJ2-5|NA
TGTGCCAGCAGCCAAGAAGGCAGGGTATTTGAGACCCAGTACTTC
CASSQEGRVFETQYF
>TRBV7-8|TRBJ2-7|NA
TGTGCCAGCAGTCCCTACCGGGACACCTCCTACGAGCAGTACTTC
CASSPYRDTSYEQYF
>TRBV25-1|TRBJ2-3|NA
TGTGCCAGCAGTGAATCGCCCACAGGGTCTTGGACAGATACGCAGTATTTT
CASSESPTGSWTDTQYF
>TRBV19|TRBJ2-3|NA
TGTGCCAGTAGTATAGCGCCGGGGAACACAGATACGCAGTATTTT
CASSIAPGNTDTQYF
>TRBV19|TRBJ2-7|NA
TGTGCCAGTAGCCCCAGGGCCTCCTACGAGCAGTACTTC
CASSPRASYEQYF
>TRBV10-1|TRBJ2-7|TRBD1
TGCGCCAGCAGTGAGGGACAGGGTTACGAGCAGTACTTC
CASSEGQGYEQYF
>TRBV7-6|TRBJ2-3|NA
TGTGCCAGCAGCGCCCGACGTAGCGCATCCACAGATACGCAGTATTTT
CASSARRSASTDTQYF
>TRBV18|TRBJ1-6|TRBD1
TGTGCCAGCTCACCGGGACAGGGGGGCCCACCCCTCCACTTT
CASSPGQGGPPLHF
>TRBV7-8|TRBJ2-3|NA
TGTGCCAGCAGCTTAGTGGTCAGGGCCGGGGGAGATACGCAGTATTTT
CASSLVVRAGGDTQYF
>TRBV6-1|TRBJ2-3|NA
TGTGCCAGCAGTGTCGAACTAGCAGATACGCAGTATTTT
CASSVELADTQYF
>TRBV9|TRBJ1-4|NA
TGTGCCAGCAGCGTAGGCGAAACTTCACGGGATAATGAAAAACTGTTTTTT
CASSVGETSRDNEKLFF
>TRBV25-1|TRBJ2-3|TRBD1
TGTGCCAGCAGTGAATCTCCCGGACAGGGGAGAAATACGCAGTATTTT
CASSESPGQGRNTQYF
>TRBV7-3|TRBJ2-1|TRBD1
TGTGCCAGCAGCCCGCGACAGGGGATTCTCAATGAGCAGTTCTTC
CASSPRQGILNEQFF
>TRBV15|TRBJ2-7|TRBD2
TGTGCCACCAGCCGACTAGCGGGGACCTCCTACGAGCAGTACTTC
CATSRLAGTSYEQYF
>TRBV30|TRBJ2-3|TRBD1
TGTGCCTGGGGATCAGGGACAGGGGGTACAGATACGCAGTATTTT
CAWGSGTGGTDTQYF
>TRBV10-3|TRBJ1-1|NA
TGTGCCATCATCTTAGGACTGGGGAACACTGAAGCTTTCTTT
CAIILGLGNTEAFF
>TRBV28|TRBJ2-7|TRBD1
TGTGCCAGCAGTTCCGGGACAGGGGGCGGCGAGCAGTACTTC
CASSSGTGGGEQYF
>TRBV6-1|TRBJ1-1|TRBD1
TGTGCCAGCAGTGAAAGGACAGGTCGAGCTTTCTTT
CASSERTGRAFF
>TRBV19|TRBJ2-1|TRBD2
TGTGCCAGTAGTACTAGCGGGAGTCGGGGTGAGCAGTTCTTC
CASSTSGSRGEQFF
>TRBV5-6|TRBJ2-1|TRBD2
TGTGCCAGCAGCTGGGGGGGAGGGGAGCAGTTCTTC
CASSWGGGEQFF
>TRBV19|TRBJ2-3|NA
TGTGCCAGTAGCGTTGAGGGCCTCGACACAGATACGCAGTATTTT
CASSVEGLDTDTQYF
>TRBV11-3|TRBJ2-2|TRBD1
TGTGCCAGCAGCCCTAGGACAGGGGGCAGGACCGGGGAGCTGTTTTTT
CASSPRTGGRTGELFF
>TRBV5-4|TRBJ1-6|TRBD1
TGTGCCAGCAGCTGGGACAGGGTTAATAATTCACCCCTCCACTTT
CASSWDRVNNSPLHF
>TRBV7-9|TRBJ1-2|NA
TGTGCCAGCAGCCTACCGTTGGACAGTCCTAACTATGGCTACACCTTC
CASSLPLDSPNYGYTF
>TRBV11-3|TRBJ2-7|NA
TGTGCCAGCAGCTTAGATTTTGCGGGAAAGTTGATATACTACGAGCAGTACTTC
CASSLDFAGKLIYYEQYF
>TRBV5-6|TRBJ1-5|NA
TGTGCCAGCAGCTTGGGGGGGGCGGGGGCCCCAAGCAATCAGCCCCAGCATTTT
CASSLGGAGAPSNQPQHF
>TRBV18|TRBJ2-1|TRBD2
TGTGCCAGCTCACCGCCGGCGGGAGGGTGGGGGAATGAGCAGTTCTTC
CASSPPAGGWGNEQFF